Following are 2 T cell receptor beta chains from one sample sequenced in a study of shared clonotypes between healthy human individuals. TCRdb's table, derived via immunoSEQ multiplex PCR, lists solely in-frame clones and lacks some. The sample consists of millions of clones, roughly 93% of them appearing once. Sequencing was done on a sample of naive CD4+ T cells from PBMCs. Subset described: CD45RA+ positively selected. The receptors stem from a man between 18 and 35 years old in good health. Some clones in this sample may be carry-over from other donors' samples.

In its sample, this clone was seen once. The CDR3 nucleotides are TGTGCCAGCAGCTTAATCCTTGGTGACACGCAGTATTTT. Translated: CASSLILGDTQYF. The chain employs TRBV7-9 and TRBJ2-3; D ambiguous. This CDR3 region has 13 residues. In germline, CDR1 is SEHNR, CDR2 FQNEAQ (reference sequence). V lost 2 bases and J 9 bases, leaving 12 bases between the germline ends.

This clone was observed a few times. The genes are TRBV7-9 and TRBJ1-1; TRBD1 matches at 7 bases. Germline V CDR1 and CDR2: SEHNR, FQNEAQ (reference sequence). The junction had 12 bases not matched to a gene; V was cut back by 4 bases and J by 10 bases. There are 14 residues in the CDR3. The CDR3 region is CASSSHRGEMLAFF. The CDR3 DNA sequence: TGTGCCAGCAGCTCGCACAGGGGAGAGATGTTAGCTTTCTTT. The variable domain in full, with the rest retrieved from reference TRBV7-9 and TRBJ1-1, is DTGVSQNPRHKITKRGQNVTFRCDPISEHNRLYWYRQTLGQGPEFLTYFQNEAQLEKSRLLSDRFSAERPKGSFSTLEIQRTEQGDSAMYLCASSSHRGEMLAFFGQGTRLTVV.